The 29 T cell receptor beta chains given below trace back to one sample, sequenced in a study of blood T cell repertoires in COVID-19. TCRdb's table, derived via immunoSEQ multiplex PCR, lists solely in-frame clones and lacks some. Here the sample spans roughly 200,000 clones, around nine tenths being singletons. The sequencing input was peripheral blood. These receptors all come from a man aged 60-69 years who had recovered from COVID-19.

The CDR3 DNA reads as TGTGCCAGCAGCCAAGGGACGAGCGGGCAGTACTTC. Translating gives CASSQGTSGQYF. This chain connects TRBV3-1 (or the pseudogene TRBV3-2) to TRBJ2-7, with D possibly being TRBD2 (5 bases). Germline CDR1 LGHDT, CDR2 YNNKEL (reference sequence). There are 12 residues in the CDR3. V lost 1 base and J lost 9, with 10 bases in between.

The CDR3 sequence: CASSQGPTSTDTQYF. The DNA for the CDR3 is TGTGCCAGCAGCCAGGGCCCGACTAGCACAGATACGCAGTATTTT. The chain has TRBV7-2 and TRBJ2-3; possibly TRBD1 for D (5 bases). Trimming pared 5 bases from V and 0 bases from J, leaving 12 bases between. This CDR3 is built from 15 residues. From germline, CDR1 is SGHTA and CDR2 FQGNSA.

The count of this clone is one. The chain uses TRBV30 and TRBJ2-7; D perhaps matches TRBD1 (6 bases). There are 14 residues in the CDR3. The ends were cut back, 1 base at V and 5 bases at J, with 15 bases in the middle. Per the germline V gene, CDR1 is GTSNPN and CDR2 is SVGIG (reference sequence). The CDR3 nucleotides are TGTGCCTGGAGTGCCGGACAGCCCACCCACGAGCAGTACTTC. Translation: CAWSAGQPTHEQYF.

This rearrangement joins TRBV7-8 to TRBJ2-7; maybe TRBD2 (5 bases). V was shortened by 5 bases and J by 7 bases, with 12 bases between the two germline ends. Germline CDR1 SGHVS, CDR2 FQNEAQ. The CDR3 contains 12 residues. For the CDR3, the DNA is TGTGCCAGCAGCCCCCAACCGGGGGAGCAGTACTTC. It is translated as CASSPQPGEQYF.

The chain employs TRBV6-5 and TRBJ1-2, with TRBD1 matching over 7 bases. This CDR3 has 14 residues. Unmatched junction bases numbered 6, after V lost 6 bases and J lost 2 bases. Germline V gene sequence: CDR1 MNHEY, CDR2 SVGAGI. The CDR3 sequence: CASRRQGQNYGYTF. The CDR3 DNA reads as TGTGCCAGCAGGCGACAGGGTCAGAACTATGGCTACACCTTC.

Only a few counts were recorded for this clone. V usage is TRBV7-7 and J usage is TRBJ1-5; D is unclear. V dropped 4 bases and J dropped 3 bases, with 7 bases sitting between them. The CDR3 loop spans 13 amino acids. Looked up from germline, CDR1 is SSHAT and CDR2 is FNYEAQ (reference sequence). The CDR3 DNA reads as TGTGCCAGCAGCTCCGGGGTCAATCAGCCCCAGCATTTT. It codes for CASSSGVNQPQHF.

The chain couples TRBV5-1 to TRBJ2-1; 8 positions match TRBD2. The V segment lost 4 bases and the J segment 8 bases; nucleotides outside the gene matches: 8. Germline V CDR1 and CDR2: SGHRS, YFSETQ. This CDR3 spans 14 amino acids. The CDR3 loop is CASSPSGRGDEQFF. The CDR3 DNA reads TGCGCCAGCAGCCCAAGCGGGAGAGGCGATGAGCAGTTCTTC.

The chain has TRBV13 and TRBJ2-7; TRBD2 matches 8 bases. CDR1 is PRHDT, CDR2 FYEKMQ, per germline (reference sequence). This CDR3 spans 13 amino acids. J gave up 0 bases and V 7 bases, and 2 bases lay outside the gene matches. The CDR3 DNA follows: TGTGCCAGCACGGGGGGGAACTCCTACGAGCAGTACTTC. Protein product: CASTGGNSYEQYF. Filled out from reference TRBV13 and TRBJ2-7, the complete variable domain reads AAGVIQSPRHLIKEKRETATLKCYPIPRHDTVYWYQQGPGQDPQFLISFYEKMQSDKGSIPDRFSAQQFSDYHSELNMSSLELGDSALYFCASTGGNSYEQYFGPGTRLTVT.

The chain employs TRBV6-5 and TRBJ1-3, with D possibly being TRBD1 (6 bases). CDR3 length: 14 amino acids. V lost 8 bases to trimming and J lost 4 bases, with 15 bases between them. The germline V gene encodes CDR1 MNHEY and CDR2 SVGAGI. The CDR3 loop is CASYKTGSGNTIYF. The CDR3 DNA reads TGTGCCAGCTACAAGACAGGCTCCGGAAACACCATATATTTT.

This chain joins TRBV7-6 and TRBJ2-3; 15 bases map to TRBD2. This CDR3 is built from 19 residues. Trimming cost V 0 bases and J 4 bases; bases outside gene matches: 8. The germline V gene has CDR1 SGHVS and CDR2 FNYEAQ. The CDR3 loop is CASSLAPGLAGGPADTQYF. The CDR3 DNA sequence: TGTGCCAGCAGCTTAGCCCCTGGACTAGCGGGGGGGCCCGCAGATACGCAGTATTTT.

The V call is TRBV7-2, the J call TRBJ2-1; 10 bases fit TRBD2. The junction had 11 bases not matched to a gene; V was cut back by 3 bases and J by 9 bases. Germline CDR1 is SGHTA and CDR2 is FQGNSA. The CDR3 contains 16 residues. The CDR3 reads CASSFLSGGARGEQFF. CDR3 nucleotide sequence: TGTGCCAGCAGCTTTCTAAGCGGGGGGGCCCGGGGTGAGCAGTTCTTC.

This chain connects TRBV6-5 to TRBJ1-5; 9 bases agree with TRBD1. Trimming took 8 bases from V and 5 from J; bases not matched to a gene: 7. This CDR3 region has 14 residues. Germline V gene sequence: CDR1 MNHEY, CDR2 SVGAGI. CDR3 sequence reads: CASARTGEDQPQHF. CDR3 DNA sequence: TGTGCCAGCGCCCGGACAGGGGAGGATCAGCCCCAGCATTTT.

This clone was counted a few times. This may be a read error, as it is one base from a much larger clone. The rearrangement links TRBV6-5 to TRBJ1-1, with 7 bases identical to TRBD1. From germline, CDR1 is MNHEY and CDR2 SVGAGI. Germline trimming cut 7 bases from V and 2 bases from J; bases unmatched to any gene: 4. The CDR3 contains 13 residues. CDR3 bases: TGTGCCAGCACCCAGGGGGTTAACACTGAAGCTTTCTTT. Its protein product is CASTQGVNTEAFF.

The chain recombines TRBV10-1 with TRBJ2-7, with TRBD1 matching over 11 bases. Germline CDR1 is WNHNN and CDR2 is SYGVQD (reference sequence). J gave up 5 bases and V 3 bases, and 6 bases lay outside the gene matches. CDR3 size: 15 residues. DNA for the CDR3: TGCGCCAGCAGTGAAGGGACAGGGGGTGACGACGAGCAGTACTTC. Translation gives CASSEGTGGDDEQYF.

CDR3: CATSDSARGQHYEQYF. CDR3 DNA: TGTGCCACCAGTGACTCAGCTAGGGGACAACACTACGAGCAGTACTTC. V and J are TRBV24-1 and TRBJ2-7; maybe TRBD1 (6 bases). Deletions cut 4 bases from V and 3 bases from J, with 18 bases between. Germline V CDR1 and CDR2: KGHDR, SFDVKD. The CDR3 loop spans 16 amino acids.

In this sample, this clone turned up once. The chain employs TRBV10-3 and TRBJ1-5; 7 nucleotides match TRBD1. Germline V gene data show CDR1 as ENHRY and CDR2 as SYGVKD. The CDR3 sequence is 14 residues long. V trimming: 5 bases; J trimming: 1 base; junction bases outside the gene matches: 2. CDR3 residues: CAISPGQSNQPQHF. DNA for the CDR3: TGTGCCATCAGTCCGGGACAGAGCAATCAGCCCCAGCATTTT.

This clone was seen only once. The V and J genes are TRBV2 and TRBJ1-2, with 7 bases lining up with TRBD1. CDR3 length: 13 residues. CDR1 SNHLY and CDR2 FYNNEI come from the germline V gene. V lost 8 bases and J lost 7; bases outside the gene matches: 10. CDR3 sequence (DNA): TGTGCCAGCGCCGAACAGGGGATGTCTGGCTACACCTTC. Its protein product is CASAEQGMSGYTF.

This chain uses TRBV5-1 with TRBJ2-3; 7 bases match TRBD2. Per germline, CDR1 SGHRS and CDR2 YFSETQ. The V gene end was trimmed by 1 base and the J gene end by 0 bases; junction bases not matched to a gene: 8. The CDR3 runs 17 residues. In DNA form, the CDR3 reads TGCGCCAGCAGCTTGACTTCACTAGCGATGAGCACAGATACGCAGTATTTT. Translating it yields CASSLTSLAMSTDTQYF. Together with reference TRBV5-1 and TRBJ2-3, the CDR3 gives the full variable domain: KAGVTQTPRYLIKTRGQQVTLSCSPISGHRSVSWYQQTPGQGLQFLFEYFSETQRNKGNFPGRFSGRQFSNSRSEMNVSTLELGDSALYLCASSLTSLAMSTDTQYFGPGTRLTVL.

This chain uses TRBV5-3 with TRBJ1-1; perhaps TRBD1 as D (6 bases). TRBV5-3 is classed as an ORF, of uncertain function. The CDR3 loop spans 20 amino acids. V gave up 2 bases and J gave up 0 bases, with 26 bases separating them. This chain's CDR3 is CARSFMRAGDNSGMNTEAFF. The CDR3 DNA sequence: TGTGCCAGAAGCTTTATGAGGGCAGGGGACAATTCCGGGATGAACACTGAAGCTTTCTTT.

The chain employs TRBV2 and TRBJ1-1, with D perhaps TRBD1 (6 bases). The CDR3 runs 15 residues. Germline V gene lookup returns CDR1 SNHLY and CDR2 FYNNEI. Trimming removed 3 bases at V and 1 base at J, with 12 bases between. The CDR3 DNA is TGTGCCAGCAGTGATCAGGGGCTTCGGAACACTGAAGCTTTCTTT. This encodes CASSDQGLRNTEAFF.

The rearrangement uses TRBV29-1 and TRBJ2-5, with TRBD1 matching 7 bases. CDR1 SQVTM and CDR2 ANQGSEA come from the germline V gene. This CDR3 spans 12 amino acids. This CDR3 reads CSAGGQKETQYF. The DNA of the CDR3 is TGCAGTGCTGGGGGACAGAAAGAGACCCAGTACTTC. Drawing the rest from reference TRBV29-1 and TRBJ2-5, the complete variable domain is SAVISQKPSRDICQRGTSLTIQCQVDSQVTMMFWYRQQPGQSLTLIATANQGSEATYESGFVIDKFPISRPNLTFSTLTVSNMSPEDSSIYLCSAGGQKETQYFGPGTRLLVL.

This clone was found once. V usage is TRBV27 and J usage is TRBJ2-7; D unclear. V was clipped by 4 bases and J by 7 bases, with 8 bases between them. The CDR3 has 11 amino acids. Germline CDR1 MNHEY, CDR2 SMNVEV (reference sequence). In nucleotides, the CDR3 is TGTGCCAGCAGTTCCCTCGTTGAGCAGTACTTC. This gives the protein CASSSLVEQYF.

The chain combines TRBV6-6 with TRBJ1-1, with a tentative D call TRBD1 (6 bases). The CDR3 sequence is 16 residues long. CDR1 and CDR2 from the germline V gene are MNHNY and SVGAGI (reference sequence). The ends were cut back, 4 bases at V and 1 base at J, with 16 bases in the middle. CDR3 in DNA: TGTGCCAGCAGTTCACCCCCTGGACAGCCGAACACTGAAGCTTTCTTT. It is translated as CASSSPPGQPNTEAFF.

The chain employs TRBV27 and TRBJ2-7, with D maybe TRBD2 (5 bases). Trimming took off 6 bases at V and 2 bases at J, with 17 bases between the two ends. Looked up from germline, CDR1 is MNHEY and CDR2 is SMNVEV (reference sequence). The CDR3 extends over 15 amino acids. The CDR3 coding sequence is TGTGCCAGCAGCAACCTTGCCGGGATACCCTACGAGCAGTACTTC. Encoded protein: CASSNLAGIPYEQYF.

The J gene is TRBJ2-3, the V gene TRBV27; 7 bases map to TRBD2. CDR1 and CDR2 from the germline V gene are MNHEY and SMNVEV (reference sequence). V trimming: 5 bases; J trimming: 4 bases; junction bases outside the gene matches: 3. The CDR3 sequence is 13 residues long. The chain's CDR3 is CASSLREADTQYF. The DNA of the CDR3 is TGTGCCAGCAGTCTCCGGGAGGCAGATACGCAGTATTTT.

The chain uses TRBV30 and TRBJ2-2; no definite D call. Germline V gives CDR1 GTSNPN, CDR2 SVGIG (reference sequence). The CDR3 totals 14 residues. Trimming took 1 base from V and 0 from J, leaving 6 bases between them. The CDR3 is CAWSGAANTGELFF. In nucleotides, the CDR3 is TGTGCCTGGAGTGGGGCAGCGAACACCGGGGAGCTGTTTTTT. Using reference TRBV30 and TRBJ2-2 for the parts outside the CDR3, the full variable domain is SQTIHQWPATLVQPVGSPLSLECTVEGTSNPNLYWYRQAAGRGLQLLFYSVGIGQISSEVPQNLSASRPQDRQFILSSKKLLLSDSGFYLCAWSGAANTGELFFGEGSRLTVL.

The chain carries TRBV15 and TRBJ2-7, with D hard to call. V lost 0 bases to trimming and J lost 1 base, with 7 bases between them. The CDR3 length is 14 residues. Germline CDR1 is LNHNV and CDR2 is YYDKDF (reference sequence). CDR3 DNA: TGTGCCACCAGCAGAGATCGAGGTTCCTACGAGCAGTACTTC. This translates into CATSRDRGSYEQYF.

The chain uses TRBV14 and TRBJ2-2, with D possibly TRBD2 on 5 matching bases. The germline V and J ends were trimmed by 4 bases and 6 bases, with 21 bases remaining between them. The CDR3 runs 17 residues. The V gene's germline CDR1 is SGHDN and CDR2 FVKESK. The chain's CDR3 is CASSPTGPYRGAGELFF. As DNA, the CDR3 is TGTGCCAGCAGCCCAACCGGGCCCTACCGGGGAGCCGGGGAGCTGTTTTTT. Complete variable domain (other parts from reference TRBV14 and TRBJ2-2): EAGVTQFPSHSVIEKGQTVTLRCDPISGHDNLYWYRRVMGKEIKFLLHFVKESKQDESGMPNNRFLAERTGGTYSTLKVQPAELEDSGVYFCASSPTGPYRGAGELFFGEGSRLTVL.

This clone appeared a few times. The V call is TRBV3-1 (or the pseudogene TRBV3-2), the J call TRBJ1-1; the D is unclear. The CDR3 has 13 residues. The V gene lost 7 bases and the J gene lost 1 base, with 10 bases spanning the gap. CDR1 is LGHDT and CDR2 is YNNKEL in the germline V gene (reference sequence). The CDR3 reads CASKLSTNTEAFF. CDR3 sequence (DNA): TGTGCCAGCAAACTAAGTACGAACACTGAAGCTTTCTTT.